This is a list of T cell receptor beta chains from one sample in a study of blood T cell repertoires in COVID-19. The assay was immunoSEQ multiplex PCR, and TCRdb's table has in-frame clones only and misses some. Of roughly 38,000 clones in the sample, roughly 90% were seen once. The material sequenced was peripheral blood. The receptors shown here come from an older man with acute or convalescent COVID-19. Each CDR3 is given with its conserved first and last residue. D genes are given only for firm matches. Rows may omit the clone size; those that give it use once, few, many or a size class.

>TRBV7-6|.|TRBJ2-1|.
TGTGCCAGCAGCCGGGAGAGGGGCGTTTCTAATGAGCAGTTCTTC
CASSRERGVSNEQFF
>TRBV7-3|.|TRBJ2-7|.
TGTGCCAGCAGCTTAGGAGGGAATTCCTACGAGCAGTACTTC
CASSLGGNSYEQYF
>TRBV10-3|.|TRBJ2-7|.
TGTGCCATCATGCAGCCAGGGTCCTACGAGCAGTACTTC
CAIMQPGSYEQYF
>TRBV7-9|.|TRBJ2-5|.
TGTGCCAGCAGCTTTACGGGGTTAGGGGAGACCCAGTACTTC
CASSFTGLGETQYF
>TRBV3-1/TRBV3-2|TRBD2|TRBJ2-5|.
TGTGCCAGCATCTCGACTAGCGGGAACCAAGAGACCCAGTACTTC
CASISTSGNQETQYF
>TRBV28|TRBD1|TRBJ1-1|.
TGTGCCAGCAGTTCAGGACAGGCCAACACTGAAGCTTTCTTT
CASSSGQANTEAFF
>TRBV5-8|.|TRBJ2-7|.
TGTGCCAGCAGCTTGTCCGGCGAGCAGTACTTC
CASSLSGEQYF
>TRBV27|TRBD1|TRBJ1-1|.
TGTGCCAGCGGGGACAGGCTGAACACTGAAGCTTTCTTT
CASGDRLNTEAFF
>TRBV5-5|.|TRBJ1-1|.
TGTGCCAGCACCAAGGACAGCATCTTCGAAGCTTTCTTT
CASTKDSIFEAFF
>TRBV6-5|.|TRBJ1-1|.
TGTGCCAGCAGTTTCGTGGGGGCAGCAAGCACTGAAGCTTTCTTT
CASSFVGAASTEAFF
>TRBV15|TRBD2|TRBJ2-7|.
TGTGCCACCAGCAGAGACAGCGGGAGGGGCGAGCAGTACTTC
CATSRDSGRGEQYF
>TRBV5-6|TRBD1|TRBJ1-5|.
TGTGCCAGCAGCTTATCAGGGGGAGATCAGCCCCAGCATTTT
CASSLSGGDQPQHF
>TRBV2|.|TRBJ2-7|.
TGTGCCAGCAGTGAGCGGGGGCATGGCTACGAGCAGTACTTC
CASSERGHGYEQYF
>TRBV10-3|TRBD2|TRBJ2-3|.
TGTGCCATCAGTGAGACACTAGCGGGAGCAGATACGCAGTATTTT
CAISETLAGADTQYF
>TRBV28|TRBD1|TRBJ1-4|.
TGTGCCAGCAGTTACACAGGGGGGGAAAAACTGTTTTTT
CASSYTGGEKLFF
>TRBV19|.|TRBJ2-1|.
TGTGCCAGTAGGGTAGCGGTTAGCTCCTACAATGAGCAGTTCTTC
CASRVAVSSYNEQFF
>TRBV7-2|.|TRBJ2-7|.
TGTGCCAGCAGCTTAGTGATAGGGGGTGGAGCCTACGAGCAGTACTTC
CASSLVIGGGAYEQYF
>TRBV12-5|.|TRBJ1-2|.
TGTGCTAGTGGTTTGGGCCGACAGAACTATGGCTACACCTTC
CASGLGRQNYGYTF
>TRBV6-2/TRBV6-3|.|TRBJ2-1|.
TGTGCCAGCAGTTACGTCCCTAATGAGCAGTTCTTC
CASSYVPNEQFF
>TRBV7-3|TRBD2|TRBJ2-2|.
TGTGCCAGCAGCCCCTCGGGAGGGGAAACCGGGGAGCTGTTTTTT
CASSPSGGETGELFF
>TRBV19|TRBD2|TRBJ2-2|.
TGTGCCAGCCGGACTAGCGGGGTCGCCGGGGAGCTGTTTTTT
CASRTSGVAGELFF
>TRBV19|TRBD1|TRBJ2-2|once
TGTGCCAGTACCCGGGACAGGTCTCTGAGGGAGCTGTTTTTT
CASTRDRSLRELFF